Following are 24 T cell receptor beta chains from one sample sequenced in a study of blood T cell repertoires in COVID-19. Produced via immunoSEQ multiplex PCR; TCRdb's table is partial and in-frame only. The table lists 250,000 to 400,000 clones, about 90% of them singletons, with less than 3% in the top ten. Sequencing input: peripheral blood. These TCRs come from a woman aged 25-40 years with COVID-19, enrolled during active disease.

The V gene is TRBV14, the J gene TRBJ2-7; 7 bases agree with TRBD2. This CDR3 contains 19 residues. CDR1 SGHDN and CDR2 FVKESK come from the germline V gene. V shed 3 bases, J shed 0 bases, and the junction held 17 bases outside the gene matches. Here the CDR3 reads CASSQNPGESSGVSYEQYF. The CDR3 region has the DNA TGTGCCAGCAGCCAGAACCCGGGGGAATCTAGCGGAGTCTCCTACGAGCAGTACTTC.

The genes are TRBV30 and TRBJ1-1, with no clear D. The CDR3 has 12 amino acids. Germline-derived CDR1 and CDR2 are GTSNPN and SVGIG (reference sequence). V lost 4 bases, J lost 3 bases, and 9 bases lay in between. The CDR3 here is CAWIPGYTEAFF. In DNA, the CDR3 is TGTGCCTGGATCCCAGGTTACACTGAAGCTTTCTTT.

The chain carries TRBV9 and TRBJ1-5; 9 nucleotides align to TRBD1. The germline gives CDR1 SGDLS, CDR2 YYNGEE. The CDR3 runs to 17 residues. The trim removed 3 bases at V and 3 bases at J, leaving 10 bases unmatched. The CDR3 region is CASSAGRGQGVNQPQHF. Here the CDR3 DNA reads TGTGCCAGCAGCGCCGGTAGGGGACAGGGAGTCAATCAGCCCCAGCATTTT. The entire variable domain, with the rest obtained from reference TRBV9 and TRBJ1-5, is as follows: DSGVTQTPKHLITATGQRVTLRCSPRSGDLSVYWYQQSLDQGLQFLIQYYNGEERAKGNILERFSAQQFPDLHSELNLSSLELGDSALYFCASSAGRGQGVNQPQHFGDGTRLSIL.

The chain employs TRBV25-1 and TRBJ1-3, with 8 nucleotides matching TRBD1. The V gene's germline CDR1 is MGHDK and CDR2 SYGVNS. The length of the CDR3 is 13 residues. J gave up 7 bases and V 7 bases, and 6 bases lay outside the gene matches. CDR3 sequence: CASKGQALNTIYF. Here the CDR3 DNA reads TGTGCCAGCAAGGGACAGGCACTCAACACCATATATTTT. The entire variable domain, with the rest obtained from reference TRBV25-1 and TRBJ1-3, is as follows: EADIYQTPRYLVIGTGKKITLECSQTMGHDKMYWYQQDPGMELHLIHYSYGVNSTEKGDLSSESTVSRIRTEHFPLTLESARPSHTSQYLCASKGQALNTIYFGEGSWLTVV.

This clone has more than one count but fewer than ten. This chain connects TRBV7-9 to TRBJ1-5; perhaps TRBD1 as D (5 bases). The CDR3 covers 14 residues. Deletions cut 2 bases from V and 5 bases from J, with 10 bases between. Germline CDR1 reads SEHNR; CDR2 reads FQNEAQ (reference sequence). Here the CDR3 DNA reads TGTGCCAGCAGCTTAAAGGGAGGGGATCAGCCCCAGCATTTT. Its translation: CASSLKGGDQPQHF.

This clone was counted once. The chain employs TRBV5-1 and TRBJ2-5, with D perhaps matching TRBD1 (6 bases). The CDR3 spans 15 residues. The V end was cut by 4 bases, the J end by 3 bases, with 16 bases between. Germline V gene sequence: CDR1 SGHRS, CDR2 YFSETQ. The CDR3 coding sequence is TGCGCCAGCAGCCACTACAGGGCACCCGAAGAGACCCAGTACTTC. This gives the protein CASSHYRAPEETQYF.

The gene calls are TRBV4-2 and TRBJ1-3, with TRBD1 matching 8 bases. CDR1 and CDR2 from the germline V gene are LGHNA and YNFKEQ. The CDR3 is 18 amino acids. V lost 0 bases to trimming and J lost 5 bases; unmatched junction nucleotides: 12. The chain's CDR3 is CASSQERIGTGNRNTIYF. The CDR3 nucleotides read TGTGCCAGCAGCCAAGAACGGATTGGGACAGGCAATAGAAACACCATATATTTT.

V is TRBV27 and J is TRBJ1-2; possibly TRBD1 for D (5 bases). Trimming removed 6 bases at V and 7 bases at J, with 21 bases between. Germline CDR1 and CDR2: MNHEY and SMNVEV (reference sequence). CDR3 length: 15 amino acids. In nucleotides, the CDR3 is TGTGCCAGCAGGGGTCAGGGCAGGCTGTGGGGTGGCTACACCTTC. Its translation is CASRGQGRLWGGYTF.

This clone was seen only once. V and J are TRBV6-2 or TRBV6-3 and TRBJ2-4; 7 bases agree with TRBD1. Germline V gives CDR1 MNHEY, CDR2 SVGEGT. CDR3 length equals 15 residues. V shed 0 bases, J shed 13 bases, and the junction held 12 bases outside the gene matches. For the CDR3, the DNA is TGTGCCAGCAGTTACTCTTTGTCGGACAGGAGTTTGCAGTACTTC. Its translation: CASSYSLSDRSLQYF.

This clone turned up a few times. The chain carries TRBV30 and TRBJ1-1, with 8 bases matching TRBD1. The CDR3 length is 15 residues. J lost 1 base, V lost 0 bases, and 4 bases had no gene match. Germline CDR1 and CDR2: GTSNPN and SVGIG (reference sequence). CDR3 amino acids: CAWSVFGTGNTEAFF. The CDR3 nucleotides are TGTGCCTGGAGTGTCTTTGGGACAGGGAACACTGAAGCTTTCTTT.

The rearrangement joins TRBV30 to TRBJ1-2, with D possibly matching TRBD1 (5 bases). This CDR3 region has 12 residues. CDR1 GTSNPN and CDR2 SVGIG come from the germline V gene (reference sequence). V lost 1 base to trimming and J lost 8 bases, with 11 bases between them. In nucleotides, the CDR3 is TGTGCCTGGAGTGGAACGCGGGGGGGCTACACCTTC. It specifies CAWSGTRGGYTF.

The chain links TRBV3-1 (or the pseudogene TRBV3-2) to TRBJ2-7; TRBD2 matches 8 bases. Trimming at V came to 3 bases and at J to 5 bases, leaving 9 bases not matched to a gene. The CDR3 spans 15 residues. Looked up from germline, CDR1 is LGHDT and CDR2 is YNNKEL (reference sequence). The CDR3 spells CASSQAGTSTNEQYF. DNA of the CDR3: TGTGCCAGCAGCCAGGCCGGGACTAGTACGAACGAGCAGTACTTC.

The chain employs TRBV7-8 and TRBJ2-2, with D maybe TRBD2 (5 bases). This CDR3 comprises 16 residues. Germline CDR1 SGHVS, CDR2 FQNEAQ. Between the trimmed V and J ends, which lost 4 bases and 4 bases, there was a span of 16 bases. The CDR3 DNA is TGTGCCAGCAGCTACACAACGGGATTGGGCACCGGGGAGCTGTTTTTT. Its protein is CASSYTTGLGTGELFF.

CDR3 in amino acids: CASSLRGNTEAFF. The DNA for the CDR3 is TGTGCCAGCAGCTTAAGGGGTAACACTGAAGCTTTCTTT. The chain links TRBV11-3 to TRBJ1-1; weak D call: TRBD1 (5 bases). Germline loops: CDR1 SGHNT, CDR2 YENEEA. This CDR3 is built from 13 residues. With 2 bases removed from V and 2 bases from J, the gap between germline ends came to 6 bases.

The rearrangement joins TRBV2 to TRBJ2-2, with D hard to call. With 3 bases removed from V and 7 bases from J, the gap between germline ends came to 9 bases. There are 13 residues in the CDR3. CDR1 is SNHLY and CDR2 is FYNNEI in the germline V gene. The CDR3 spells CASSDYRSGELFF. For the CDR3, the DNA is TGTGCCAGCAGTGACTACCGAAGCGGGGAGCTGTTTTTT.

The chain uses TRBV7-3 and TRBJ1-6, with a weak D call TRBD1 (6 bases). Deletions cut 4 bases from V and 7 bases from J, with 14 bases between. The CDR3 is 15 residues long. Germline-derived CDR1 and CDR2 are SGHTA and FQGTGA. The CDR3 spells CASSSTGQTNSPLHF. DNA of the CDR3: TGTGCCAGCAGCTCGACAGGACAGACCAATTCACCCCTCCACTTT.

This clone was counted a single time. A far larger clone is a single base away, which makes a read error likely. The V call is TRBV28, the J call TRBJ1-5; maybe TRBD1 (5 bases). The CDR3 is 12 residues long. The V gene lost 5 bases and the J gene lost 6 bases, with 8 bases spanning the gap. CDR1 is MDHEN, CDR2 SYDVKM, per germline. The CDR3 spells CASSVGGQPQHF. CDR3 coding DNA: TGTGCCAGCAGTGTCGGGGGTCAGCCCCAGCATTTT.

The CDR3 protein is CASSLALLAEYNEQFF. CDR3 DNA sequence: TGTGCCAGCAGCTTAGCGCTACTAGCGGAGTACAATGAGCAGTTCTTC. The rearrangement uses TRBV7-9 and TRBJ2-1; 8 nucleotides align to TRBD2. CDR3 length: 16 amino acids. Germline values: CDR1 SEHNR, CDR2 FQNEAQ (reference sequence). Trimming took 0 bases from V and 4 from J; bases not matched to a gene: 5.

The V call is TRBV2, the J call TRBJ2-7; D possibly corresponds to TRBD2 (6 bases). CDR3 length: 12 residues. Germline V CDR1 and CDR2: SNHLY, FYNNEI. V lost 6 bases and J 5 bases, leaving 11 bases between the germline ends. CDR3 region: CASRGGLHEQYF. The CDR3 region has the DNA TGTGCCAGCAGGGGGGGTTTACACGAGCAGTACTTC.

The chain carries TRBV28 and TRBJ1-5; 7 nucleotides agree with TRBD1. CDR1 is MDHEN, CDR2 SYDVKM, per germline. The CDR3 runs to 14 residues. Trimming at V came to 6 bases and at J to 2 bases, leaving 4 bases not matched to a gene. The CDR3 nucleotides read TGTGCCAGCAGCCAAGGGACAGGCAATCAGCCCCAGCATTTT. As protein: CASSQGTGNQPQHF.

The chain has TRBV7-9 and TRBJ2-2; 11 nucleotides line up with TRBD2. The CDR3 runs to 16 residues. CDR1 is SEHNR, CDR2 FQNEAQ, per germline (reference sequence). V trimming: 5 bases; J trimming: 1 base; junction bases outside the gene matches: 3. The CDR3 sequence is CASSVGLAVNTGELFF. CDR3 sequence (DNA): TGTGCCAGCAGCGTGGGACTAGCGGTGAACACCGGGGAGCTGTTTTTT.

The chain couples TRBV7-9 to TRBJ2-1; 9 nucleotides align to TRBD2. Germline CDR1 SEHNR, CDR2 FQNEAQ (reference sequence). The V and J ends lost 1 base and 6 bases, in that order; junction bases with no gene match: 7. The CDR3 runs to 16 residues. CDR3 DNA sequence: TGTGCCAGCAGCTTAGTCCTAGCGGGATGGGCCAATGAGCAGTTCTTC. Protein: CASSLVLAGWANEQFF.

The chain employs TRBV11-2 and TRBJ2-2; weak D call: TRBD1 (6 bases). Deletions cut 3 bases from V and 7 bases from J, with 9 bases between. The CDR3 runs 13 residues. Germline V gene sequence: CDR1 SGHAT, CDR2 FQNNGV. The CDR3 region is CASSLTGVGELFF. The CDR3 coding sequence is TGTGCCAGCAGCTTGACAGGAGTCGGGGAGCTGTTTTTT.

DNA of the CDR3: TGTGCCTGGGATAGTCCTTTGGGACAAAACAATCAGCCCCAGCATTTT. Translated, it gives CAWDSPLGQNNQPQHF. The chain joins TRBV30 to TRBJ1-5, with a weak D call TRBD1 (6 bases). The germline V gene encodes CDR1 GTSNPN and CDR2 SVGIG (reference sequence). The CDR3 length is 16 residues. V dropped 5 bases and J dropped 3 bases, with 20 bases sitting between them.